One sample yielded the 26 T cell receptor beta chains listed below, sequenced in a study of shared clonotypes between healthy human individuals. Profiled with immunoSEQ multiplex PCR; TCRdb holds only in-frame clones, not every one. The sample records 650,000 to 700,000 clones, about 92% being singletons. Input material: memory CD8+ T cells from PBMCs. Subset described: CD45RO+ cells pooled with CCR7-negative TemRA cells. The receptors were gathered from a man aged 18 to 30 in good health. Some clones in this sample may be carry-over from other donors' samples.

This clone was recorded many times. The chain recombines TRBV30 with TRBJ2-1, with 9 bases that match TRBD1. Germline CDR1 reads GTSNPN; CDR2 reads SVGIG (reference sequence). CDR3 length: 12 amino acids. V shed 0 bases and J 14 bases; nucleotides not matched to a gene: 5. DNA of the CDR3: TGTGCCTGGAGTGTACTGGACAGGGGAGAGTTCTTC. Encoded protein: CAWSVLDRGEFF. Looking up the rest from reference TRBV30 and TRBJ2-1 gives the full variable domain: SQTIHQWPATLVQPVGSPLSLECTVEGTSNPNLYWYRQAAGRGLQLLFYSVGIGQISSEVPQNLSASRPQDRQFILSSKKLLLSDSGFYLCAWSVLDRGEFFGPGTRLTVL.

The rearrangement links TRBV29-1 to TRBJ2-5; 10 bases match TRBD1. The germline CDR1 and CDR2 sequences are SQVTM and ANQGSEA. The CDR3 runs to 12 residues. V was clipped by 6 bases and J by 11 bases; unmatched bases: 9. As DNA, the CDR3 is TGCAGCGTAGAGACAGGGGGCTCTGAGCAGTACTTC. Its translation is CSVETGGSEQYF.

The rearrangement uses TRBV7-2 and TRBJ2-5; TRBD2 matches 14 bases. Losses at the gene ends were 4 bases for V and 4 bases for J; bases not matched to a gene: 2. This CDR3 has 15 residues. CDR1 is SGHTA and CDR2 is FQGNSA in the germline V gene. The CDR3 DNA reads as TGTGCCAGCAGCTCGACTAGCGGGAGGGGAGAGACCCAGTACTTC. The encoded protein is CASSSTSGRGETQYF.

The genes are TRBV9 and TRBJ2-3; D unclear. CDR1 is SGDLS and CDR2 is YYNGEE in the germline V gene. The CDR3 is 19 amino acids. With 0 bases removed from V and 2 bases from J, the gap between germline ends came to 22 bases. CDR3 in amino acids: CASSVEGNSWFTVTDTQYF. CDR3 in DNA: TGTGCCAGCAGCGTAGAAGGTAATAGCTGGTTTACAGTCACAGATACGCAGTATTTT.

This clone was seen a single time. The genes are TRBV15 and TRBJ2-5; weak D call: TRBD1 (5 bases). The CDR3 is made up of 15 amino acids. V was pared by 1 base and J by 5 bases, with 14 bases between. Germline values: CDR1 LNHNV, CDR2 YYDKDF (reference sequence). DNA for the CDR3: TGTGCCACCAGCAGAGGGGTACAGTCAGGGGAGACCCAGTACTTC. Its protein is CATSRGVQSGETQYF.

There are a few counts of this clone. V gene TRBV4-3 combines with J gene TRBJ1-1; 7 nucleotides align to TRBD1. The CDR3 consists of 14 residues. Trimming took 2 bases from V and 4 from J; bases not matched to a gene: 4. Germline values: CDR1 LGHNA, CDR2 YSLEER. Here the CDR3 DNA reads TGCGCCAGCAGCCAAACAGGGGTAAGCACTGAAGCTTTCTTT. Residues: CASSQTGVSTEAFF.

The chain joins TRBV2 to TRBJ2-1; TRBD2 aligns across 7 bases. The V gene end was trimmed by 5 bases and the J gene end by 1 base; junction bases not matched to a gene: 8. The germline gives CDR1 SNHLY, CDR2 FYNNEI. The CDR3 runs to 16 residues. CDR3 residues: CASSHSGLVSYNEQFF. CDR3 bases: TGTGCCAGCAGTCACTCCGGACTAGTTTCCTACAATGAGCAGTTCTTC. Combining the CDR3 with reference TRBV2 and TRBJ2-1 gives the whole variable domain EPEVTQTPSHQVTQMGQEVILRCVPISNHLYFYWYRQILGQKVEFLVSFYNNEISEKSEIFDDQFSVERPDGSNFTLKIRSTKLEDSAMYFCASSHSGLVSYNEQFFGPGTRLTVL.

The chain is built from TRBV2 and TRBJ1-3; D call uncertain. In germline, CDR1 is SNHLY, CDR2 FYNNEI. This CDR3 is 14 amino acids long. Trimming took 6 bases from V and 3 from J, leaving 12 bases between them. As DNA, the CDR3 is TGTGCCAGCAGAAAAGCGGGCGGTGGAAACACCATATATTTT. Its protein product is CASRKAGGGNTIYF.

The chain is built from TRBV10-3 and TRBJ2-3, with unresolved D. There are 16 residues in the CDR3. V was pared by 6 bases and J by 0 bases, with 16 bases between. Germline V gene data show CDR1 as ENHRY and CDR2 as SYGVKD. The CDR3 loop reads CAISVDGFISTDTQYF. CDR3 bases: TGTGCCATCAGCGTTGATGGGTTCATTAGCACAGATACGCAGTATTTT.

The genes are TRBV27 and TRBJ1-1; 8 nucleotides agree with TRBD1. The CDR3 is 14 residues long. CDR1 MNHEY and CDR2 SMNVEV come from the germline V gene (reference sequence). The J segment lost 4 bases and the V segment lost 5 bases, leaving 6 bases of the junction unmatched. In nucleotides, the CDR3 is TGTGCCAGCAGTATCGGGACAGGAGGCACTGAAGCTTTCTTT. Translation gives CASSIGTGGTEAFF.

The chain carries TRBV11-3 and TRBJ1-3; D call uncertain. The CDR3 extends over 16 amino acids. V lost 5 bases to trimming and J lost 2 bases, with 16 bases between them. The germline gives CDR1 SGHNT, CDR2 YENEEA. The CDR3 DNA is TGTGCCAGCAGCCCTCACCCCGGTGGTACTGGAAACACCATATATTTT. It codes for CASSPHPGGTGNTIYF.

The rearrangement joins TRBV4-3 to TRBJ1-1, with D maybe TRBD1 (6 bases). Germline-derived CDR1 and CDR2 are LGHNA and YSLEER. This CDR3 contains 14 residues. Trimming took 3 bases from V and 3 from J, leaving 11 bases between them. CDR3 nucleotides: TGCGCCAGCAGCCAGGCGGGGGCGCACACTGAAGCTTTCTTT. Its protein is CASSQAGAHTEAFF.

This chain links TRBV2 with TRBJ1-1, with a possible D match to TRBD1 (5 bases). The germline V and J ends were trimmed by 4 bases and 2 bases, with 11 bases remaining between them. Germline V gives CDR1 SNHLY, CDR2 FYNNEI. This CDR3 spans 14 amino acids. The CDR3 DNA follows: TGTGCCAGCAGTGCCGGGGGGGGAAACACTGAAGCTTTCTTT. This gives the protein CASSAGGGNTEAFF.

The gene calls are TRBV19 and TRBJ2-7, with 7 bases matching TRBD1. Germline CDR1 reads LNHDA; CDR2 reads SQIVND (reference sequence). Trimming took 3 bases from V and 3 from J; bases not matched to a gene: 2. The CDR3 has 13 amino acids. Here the CDR3 DNA reads TGTGCCAGTAGTATGCAGGGGGACTACGAGCAGTACTTC. Amino acids: CASSMQGDYEQYF.

This clone was observed a single time. The rearrangement links TRBV27 to TRBJ2-7; D gene unclear. V dropped 2 bases and J dropped 2 bases, with 10 bases sitting between them. Germline CDR1 and CDR2: MNHEY and SMNVEV (reference sequence). The CDR3 extends over 14 amino acids. Here the CDR3 DNA reads TGTGCCAGCAGTTTAACGGTCGGTCCCTACGAGCAGTACTTC. Translation gives CASSLTVGPYEQYF.

The rearrangement uses TRBV9 and TRBJ1-1, with D unresolved. The CDR3 spans 13 residues. V lost 4 bases and J 5 bases, leaving 12 bases between the germline ends. Germline loops: CDR1 SGDLS, CDR2 YYNGEE. CDR3 coding DNA: TGTGCCAGCAGCCTATCAAGGGAGACTGAAGCTTTCTTT. It specifies CASSLSRETEAFF.

The chain recombines TRBV6-6 with TRBJ1-2; TRBD1 might be the D (6 bases). The CDR3 contains 14 residues. Germline V gene data show CDR1 as MNHNY and CDR2 as SVGAGI (reference sequence). V lost 6 bases to trimming and J lost 2 bases, with 13 bases between them. In DNA, the CDR3 is TGTGCCAGCAGGTCCGGACAGACAAACTATGGCTACACCTTC. Protein product: CASRSGQTNYGYTF.

This clone was counted a single time. The chain joins TRBV27 to TRBJ2-7; tentatively, D is TRBD1 (6 bases). V lost 5 bases and J 4 bases, leaving 21 bases between the germline ends. Germline values: CDR1 MNHEY, CDR2 SMNVEV (reference sequence). CDR3 size: 16 residues. This CDR3 reads CASSQTLGRGQYEQYF. The CDR3 DNA reads TGTGCCAGCAGTCAAACTCTCGGACGGGGACAATACGAGCAGTACTTC.

The chain couples TRBV5-6 to TRBJ1-2, with 7 bases lining up with TRBD1. Trimming took 3 bases from V and 5 from J; bases not matched to a gene: 4. The germline V gene has CDR1 SGHDT and CDR2 YYEEEE. The CDR3 length is 13 residues. The CDR3 is CASSSQGTYGYTF. The CDR3 DNA is TGTGCCAGCAGCTCACAGGGGACTTATGGCTACACCTTC.

The J gene is TRBJ2-7, the V gene TRBV9; a weak D match, TRBD2 (6 bases). The germline CDR1 and CDR2 sequences are SGDLS and YYNGEE. The CDR3 sequence is 15 residues long. V gave up 0 bases and J gave up 3 bases, with 13 bases separating them. This CDR3 is CASSVGGSGFYEQYF. DNA for the CDR3: TGTGCCAGCAGCGTAGGTGGTAGCGGTTTCTACGAGCAGTACTTC.

The chain combines TRBV7-2 with TRBJ2-1, with 7 bases identical to TRBD2. The trim removed 4 bases at V and 2 bases at J, leaving 14 bases unmatched. Germline CDR1 and CDR2: SGHTA and FQGNSA. This CDR3 region has 18 residues. The CDR3 DNA is TGTGCCAGCAGCTACCCTCTTGGGCTAGCGGAGACCTACAATGAGCAGTTCTTC. Amino acid sequence: CASSYPLGLAETYNEQFF. Together with reference TRBV7-2 and TRBJ2-1, the CDR3 gives the full variable domain: GAGVSQSPSNKVTEKGKDVELRCDPISGHTALYWYRQSLGQGLEFLIYFQGNSAPDKSGLPSDRFSAERTGGSVSTLTIQRTQQEDSAVYLCASSYPLGLAETYNEQFFGPGTRLTVL.

The J gene is TRBJ2-2, the V gene TRBV21-1; TRBD1, as called in the table, went unchecked against the DNA. TRBV21-1 is designated a pseudogene. The CDR3 has 16 amino acids. Here the CDR3 DNA reads TGTGCCAGCAGCAGGGACGGGACATTTAGGTTCGGGGAGCTGTTTTTT. Its protein product is CASSRDGTFRFGELFF.

This clone was detected once. The gene calls are TRBV27 and TRBJ2-7; 8 bases match TRBD1. The CDR3 consists of 13 residues. Germline-derived CDR1 and CDR2 are MNHEY and SMNVEV (reference sequence). With 5 bases clipped from V and 6 bases from J, the junction kept 6 bases outside the gene matches. The CDR3 DNA sequence: TGTGCCAGCAGTGCCCGGACAGGGACCGAGCAGTACTTC. Its translation: CASSARTGTEQYF.

The chain uses TRBV25-1 and TRBJ2-3; no definite D call. CDR1 is MGHDK and CDR2 is SYGVNS in the germline V gene. Trimming pared 7 bases from V and 4 bases from J, leaving 3 bases between. This CDR3 region has 10 residues. For the CDR3, the DNA is TGTGCCAGCATGGCAGATACGCAGTATTTT. Its translation is CASMADTQYF.

This clone was seen only once. The rearrangement uses TRBV27 and TRBJ2-7; 8 bases are a match to TRBD2. Germline V CDR1 and CDR2: MNHEY, SMNVEV (reference sequence). V was clipped by 3 bases and J by 3 bases; unmatched bases: 4. The CDR3 covers 14 residues. CDR3 bases: TGTGCCAGCAGTTTTTTTAGCGGGGACTACGAGCAGTACTTC. Protein product: CASSFFSGDYEQYF.

This clone was detected only once. Other nucleotide sequences in the sample specify the same CDR3. The V gene is TRBV14, the J gene TRBJ1-2; perhaps TRBD1 as D (6 bases). The CDR3 is 13 amino acids. Between the trimmed V and J ends, which lost 1 base and 5 bases, there was a span of 8 bases. Germline lookup yields CDR1 SGHDN and CDR2 FVKESK. The CDR3, as DNA: TGTGCCAGCAGCCAAGGACAGGCTTATGGCTACACCTTC. Translation: CASSQGQAYGYTF.